This is a list of T cell receptor beta chains from one sample in a study of shared clonotypes between healthy human individuals. Assay: immunoSEQ multiplex PCR; the TCRdb copy retains only in-frame clones and omits some. The sample records roughly 2,300,000 clones, about nine tenths being singletons. The sequenced sample consisted of naive CD4+ T cells from PBMCs. Source of these receptors: a man aged 18-30 years in good health. Some clones in this sample may be carry-over from other donors' samples. Each CDR3 is given with its conserved first and last residue. The D gene is left open where the match is weak. Only part of the rows carry a size: once, few, many, or a class if the clone is expanded.

d_call j_call cdr3_length v_call clone_size cdr3_nt cdr3_aa
TRBD2 TRBJ2-1 14 TRBV12-5 . TGTGCTAGTGGTGCCGGGACTAAGGCAAATGAGCAGTTCTTC CASGAGTKANEQFF
. TRBJ1-2 16 TRBV7-9 . TGTGCCAGCAGCTTAGTTTTTCAGGGGTTAAACTATGGCTACACCTTC CASSLVFQGLNYGYTF
TRBD1 TRBJ2-5 13 TRBV7-2 . TGTGCCAGCAGCTGGCAGGGGGCGGAGACCCAGTACTTC CASSWQGAETQYF
. TRBJ1-3 13 TRBV5-1 . TGCGCCAGCAGCTTGGGGCTCGGAAACACCATATATTTT CASSLGLGNTIYF
. TRBJ2-7 14 TRBV19 once TGTGCCAGTAGTATGAATGACGGTGGCTACGAGCAGTACTTC CASSMNDGGYEQYF
TRBD1 TRBJ1-5 15 TRBV7-6 . TGTGCCAGCAGCTCCGCAAGGGGGCGCGGTCAGCCCCAGCATTTT CASSSARGRGQPQHF
TRBD1 TRBJ2-2 16 TRBV5-4 once TGTGCCAGCAGCAGAGGACAGGGCCAAAACACCGGGGAGCTGTTTTTT CASSRGQGQNTGELFF
TRBD1 TRBJ2-1 17 TRBV19 . TGTGCCAGTAGTTCAGAACCGGGACAGGGGGCGCTCGGTGAGCAGTTCTTC CASSSEPGQGALGEQFF
. TRBJ1-5 14 TRBV4-2 . TGTGCCAGCAGCCAAGATGTGAGGGCTCAGCCCCAGCATTTT CASSQDVRAQPQHF
TRBD2 TRBJ2-1 13 TRBV5-1 . TGCGCCAGCAGCCCGGGACTAGCGGATGAGCAGTTCTTC CASSPGLADEQFF
TRBD2 TRBJ2-5 15 TRBV5-1 . TGCGCCAGCAGCCCGTTACTAGCGCCCCAAGAGACCCAGTACTTC CASSPLLAPQETQYF
TRBD1 TRBJ2-2 15 TRBV9 . TGTGCCAGCAGTCCGACAGGGTGGGGCACCGGGGAGCTGTTTTTT CASSPTGWGTGELFF
. TRBJ1-4 14 TRBV5-3 . TGTGCCAGAAGCTTGGGACAACCGAATGAAAAACTGTTTTTT CARSLGQPNEKLFF
. TRBJ2-7 13 TRBV11-2 . TGTGCCAGCAGCTTTACCAGGGGGGTCGAGCAGTACTTC CASSFTRGVEQYF
. TRBJ1-1 14 TRBV9 . TGTGCCAGCAGCACAGGTGTTATGAACACTGAAGCTTTCTTT CASSTGVMNTEAFF
. TRBJ1-1 15 TRBV7-9 . TGTGCCAGCAGCTTTTTACGAGGGTCGGGTACTGAAGCTTTCTTT CASSFLRGSGTEAFF
. TRBJ1-1 13 TRBV5-1 . TGCGCCAGCAGCTTGGATCGGTACGGGGAAGCTTTCTTT CASSLDRYGEAFF
TRBD1 TRBJ2-3 15 TRBV7-9 . TGTGCCAGCAGCTTAGGGACAGGGGTCACAGATACGCAGTATTTT CASSLGTGVTDTQYF
. TRBJ1-4 14 TRBV5-1 . TGCGCCAGCAGCTTGGGGACCGTCAAAGAAAAACTGTTTTTT CASSLGTVKEKLFF
TRBD2 TRBJ2-2 16 TRBV7-3 once TGTGCCAGCAGCTTAAAACTAGCGGTGAACACCGGGGAGCTGTTTTTT CASSLKLAVNTGELFF
. TRBJ1-5 15 TRBV5-4 . TGTGCCAGCAGCTTGGGGTTGGGGGAAAATCAGCCCCAGCATTTT CASSLGLGENQPQHF
TRBD2 TRBJ2-7 16 TRBV7-9 . TGTGCCAGCAGCTTAAGGGCTAGCGGAAGCTCCTACGAGCAGTACTTC CASSLRASGSSYEQYF
. TRBJ1-2 14 TRBV28 . TGTGCCAGCCTGGTAAGAGGTACGGATCGTGGCTACACCTTC CASLVRGTDRGYTF
. TRBJ2-3 16 TRBV9 . TGTGCCAGCAGCGTAGGAAGTTCACAGTTCACAGATACGCAGTATTTT CASSVGSSQFTDTQYF
. TRBJ2-7 15 TRBV6-5 . TGTGCCAGCAGTTACGACCAGGGCAAAATTTACGAGCAGTACTTC CASSYDQGKIYEQYF
. TRBJ2-3 14 TRBV5-4 once TGTGCCAGCAGCTTAGGTGCGGGCACAGATACGCAGTATTTT CASSLGAGTDTQYF
. TRBJ2-1 16 TRBV5-4 . TGTGCCAGCAGCTTGGCCACCACAGCGGTCAACAATGAGCAGTTCTTC CASSLATTAVNNEQFF
. TRBJ1-1 14 TRBV28 . TGTGCCAGCAGCCTAGCCGCGGGGAACACTGAAGCTTTCTTT CASSLAAGNTEAFF
. TRBJ2-5 14 TRBV7-3 . TGTGCCAGCAGCTCGTCGGGCCCTCAAGAGACCCAGTACTTC CASSSSGPQETQYF